This T cell receptor beta chain derives from a study of T cell responses to AZD1222 COVID-19 vaccine. This CDR3 is 14 amino acids long. Germline CDR1 is SGHDT and CDR2 is YYEEEE. Between the trimmed V and J ends, which lost 1 base and 0 bases, there was a span of 5 bases. Sequencing used immunoSEQ multiplex PCR; TCRdb keeps in-frame clones, though not all of them. Of approximately 94,000 clones listed, 92% were seen once; the top ten hold roughly 1.8%. The chain combines TRBV5-6 with TRBJ2-1; D is unresolved. Sequences were derived from peripheral blood, sampled on day 0 of AZD1222 vaccination. The clonotype originates from an adult in good health. The CDR3 bases are TGTGCCAGCAGCTTGTATGGCTCCTACAATGAGCAGTTCTTC. Its protein product is CASSLYGSYNEQFF.